The 8 T cell receptor beta chains presented below share a single source sample, sequenced in a study of blood T cell repertoires in COVID-19. Here immunoSEQ multiplex PCR was the method, and the copy in TCRdb shows in-frame clones only, minus some. The sample carries 40,000 to 50,000 clones, over 75% recorded once. Sequencing was done on a sample of peripheral blood. These receptors originate from a man aged 40-50 years with active or convalescent COVID-19.

The chain combines TRBV6-5 with TRBJ1-2; D not certain. The CDR3 runs 14 residues. Germline V CDR1 and CDR2: MNHEY, SVGAGI. Trimming took off 2 bases at V and 4 bases at J, with 11 bases between the two ends. CDR3 coding DNA: TGTGCCAGCAGTTACAGCCTTGCTCGCTATGGCTACACCTTC. Amino acids: CASSYSLARYGYTF.

The gene calls are TRBV4-3 and TRBJ1-6; D remains ambiguous. Germline assignment: CDR1 LGHNA and CDR2 YSLEER. This CDR3 is 17 amino acids long. V was clipped by 0 bases and J by 0 bases, with 9 bases between them. The CDR3 spells CASSQDRLSSYNSPLHF. The CDR3 DNA follows: TGCGCCAGCAGCCAAGACAGGCTGAGCTCCTATAATTCACCCCTCCACTTT.

This rearrangement joins TRBV10-2 to TRBJ2-7, with TRBD2 matching over 14 bases. Germline V CDR1 and CDR2: WSHSY, SAAADI. The CDR3 has 15 amino acids. V shed 9 bases, J shed 2 bases, and the junction held 6 bases outside the gene matches. CDR3 in DNA: TGCGCCAGTTCGGGGACTAGCGGGAGACCCTACGAGCAGTACTTC. Protein: CASSGTSGRPYEQYF.

The V call is TRBV24-1, the J call TRBJ2-3; the D is unclear. The length of the CDR3 is 15 residues. V was shortened by 9 bases and J by 0 bases, with 15 bases between the two germline ends. CDR1 KGHDR and CDR2 SFDVKD come from the germline V gene. The DNA for the CDR3 is TGTGCCACCGCCCGCGGAACCTCTAGCACAGATACGCAGTATTTT. Translation: CATARGTSSTDTQYF.

The chain is built from TRBV5-1 and TRBJ2-6, with 9 bases fitting TRBD1. Germline CDR1 is SGHRS and CDR2 is YFSETQ. The CDR3 consists of 15 residues. V shed 5 bases and J 3 bases; nucleotides not matched to a gene: 3. The CDR3 region has the DNA TGCGCCAGCAGGGGACAGGGAAGTGGGGCCAACGTCCTGACTTTC. Protein: CASRGQGSGANVLTF.

The gene calls are TRBV12-5 and TRBJ2-3, with TRBD2 matching 7 bases. The CDR3 is made up of 15 amino acids. Trimming removed 6 bases from V and 7 bases from J; junction bases left unmatched: 13. CDR1 is LGHNT and CDR2 is FRNRAP in the germline V gene. CDR3 nucleotide sequence: TGTGCTAGTGGCCGAGGAGGGAGGGCCGATTATACGCAGTATTTT. Residues: CASGRGGRADYTQYF.

The rearrangement uses TRBV7-9 and TRBJ2-2, with D perhaps matching TRBD2 (6 bases). The CDR3 sequence is 11 residues long. V gave up 11 bases and J gave up 6 bases, with 10 bases separating them. Germline V gene data show CDR1 as SEHNR and CDR2 as FQNEAQ (reference sequence). In DNA form, the CDR3 reads TGTGCCCCTTGGAGGGCCGGGGAGCTGTTTTTT. Protein product: CAPWRAGELFF.

V and J are TRBV7-9 and TRBJ2-2, with 8 nucleotides matching TRBD2. Per the germline V gene, CDR1 is SEHNR and CDR2 is FQNEAQ (reference sequence). CDR3 length: 16 amino acids. The junction had 2 bases not matched to a gene; V was cut back by 2 bases and J by 0 bases. The CDR3 sequence is CASSLFSGANTGELFF. CDR3 bases: TGTGCCAGCAGCTTATTTAGCGGGGCGAACACCGGGGAGCTGTTTTTT.